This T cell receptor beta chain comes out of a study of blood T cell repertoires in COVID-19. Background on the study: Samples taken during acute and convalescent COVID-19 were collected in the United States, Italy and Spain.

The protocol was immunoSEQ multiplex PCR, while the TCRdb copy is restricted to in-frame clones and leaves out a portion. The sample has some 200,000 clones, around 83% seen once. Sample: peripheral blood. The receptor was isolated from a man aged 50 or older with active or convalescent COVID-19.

DNA for the CDR3: TGTGCCAGCAGTCGGAGCGGGAGTGGAGGAGAGCAGTACTTC. Amino acid sequence: CASSRSGSGGEQYF. The chain uses TRBV6-5 and TRBJ2-7; TRBD2 matches at 8 bases. Unmatched junction bases numbered 10, after V lost 5 bases and J lost 7 bases. Germline loops: CDR1 MNHEY, CDR2 SVGAGI. This CDR3 comprises 14 residues.